A single sample gave rise to the 28 T cell receptor beta chains below, sequenced in a study of blood T cell repertoires in COVID-19. The assay was immunoSEQ multiplex PCR, and TCRdb's table has in-frame clones only and misses some. In the table there are a few hundred thousand clones, approximately 85% of which are singletons. The sequenced sample consisted of PBMCs or T cells enriched from blood (not recorded which). The receptors derive from a man between 25 and 39 years old who had recovered from COVID-19.

This chain links TRBV6-4 with TRBJ1-4; TRBD1 matches at 9 bases. After removal of 2 bases from V and 7 bases from J, the junction contained 8 bases not matched to a gene. This CDR3 is 16 amino acids long. Germline V gives CDR1 MRHNA, CDR2 SNTAGT. The CDR3 loop reads CASSDPDRGVGEKLFF. CDR3 nucleotides: TGTGCCAGCAGTGACCCGGACAGGGGCGTAGGTGAAAAACTGTTTTTT.

This clone was observed a single time. V gene TRBV4-1 combines with J gene TRBJ1-2, with D hard to call. The CDR3 totals 16 residues. V was trimmed by 1 base and J by 1 base, leaving 13 bases between them. Germline V gene data show CDR1 as MGHRA and CDR2 as YSYEKL. DNA of the CDR3: TGCGCCAGCAGCCAAGCTATTACCACCTATAACTATGGCTACACCTTC. Translated: CASSQAITTYNYGYTF.

The chain couples TRBV7-2 to TRBJ2-1; 13 positions agree with TRBD2. CDR3 length: 18 amino acids. Per the germline V gene, CDR1 is SGHTA and CDR2 is FQGNSA. The V and J ends lost 4 bases and 1 base, in that order; junction bases with no gene match: 7. The CDR3 DNA sequence: TGTGCCAGCAGCTCCCAGACTAGCGGGGGGTCTTCCTACAATGAGCAGTTCTTC. Its translation is CASSSQTSGGSSYNEQFF. Full variable domain (rest looked up from reference TRBV7-2 and TRBJ2-1): GAGVSQSPSNKVTEKGKDVELRCDPISGHTALYWYRQSLGQGLEFLIYFQGNSAPDKSGLPSDRFSAERTGGSVSTLTIQRTQQEDSAVYLCASSSQTSGGSSYNEQFFGPGTRLTVL.

This clone is a singleton in its sample. The rearrangement uses TRBV18 and TRBJ2-3; TRBD2 is a possible D gene (6 bases). V gave up 5 bases and J gave up 2 bases, with 8 bases separating them. This CDR3 comprises 13 residues. The V gene's germline CDR1 is KGHSH and CDR2 LQKENI. The chain's CDR3 is CASSGGVTDTQYF. The CDR3 bases are TGTGCCAGCTCAGGCGGGGTCACAGATACGCAGTATTTT.

The chain combines TRBV30 with TRBJ2-7; D gene unclear. Trimming took 5 bases from V and 3 from J, leaving 11 bases between them. Per germline, CDR1 GTSNPN and CDR2 SVGIG (reference sequence). The CDR3 runs 12 residues. The DNA for the CDR3 is TGTGCCTGGGGCCGTGCGGACTACGAGCAGTACTTC. This codes for CAWGRADYEQYF.

The chain combines TRBV6-7 with TRBJ2-7, with D hard to call. TRBV6-7 is recorded as an ORF, its role being uncertain. With 7 bases removed from V and 5 bases from J, the gap between germline ends came to 9 bases. The CDR3 spans 11 residues. DNA of the CDR3: TGTGCCAGCACGCGAATAGACGAGCAGTACTTC. As protein: CASTRIDEQYF.

This rearrangement joins TRBV5-1 to TRBJ1-5, with 7 nucleotides matching TRBD1. This CDR3 has 13 residues. V lost 0 bases, J lost 6 bases, and 0 bases stayed unmatched. Germline V gives CDR1 SGHRS, CDR2 YFSETQ. CDR3 sequence (DNA): TGCGCCAGCAGCTTGGAGGGGGCTCAGCCCCAGCATTTT. It encodes CASSLEGAQPQHF.

This chain joins TRBV9 and TRBJ1-1, with TRBD1 matching 7 bases. This CDR3 spans 16 amino acids. With V trimmed by 4 bases and J by 5 bases, 14 bases remained unmatched. CDR1 is SGDLS and CDR2 is YYNGEE in the germline V gene. CDR3 sequence: CASSPQSSRGRTEAFF. The CDR3 DNA follows: TGTGCCAGCAGCCCCCAATCCTCCAGGGGGAGAACTGAAGCTTTCTTT.

The V gene is TRBV30, the J gene TRBJ2-7; a possible D gene is TRBD1 (5 bases). Germline V gene data show CDR1 as GTSNPN and CDR2 as SVGIG (reference sequence). This CDR3 has 11 residues. The V and J ends lost 5 bases and 6 bases respectively, with 11 bases between them. As DNA, the CDR3 is TGTGCCTGGGACAGAAAAGGCGAGCAGTACTTC. This translates into CAWDRKGEQYF.

The V call is TRBV19, the J call TRBJ1-2; D is ambiguous. This CDR3 has 15 amino acids. Germline-derived CDR1 and CDR2 are LNHDA and SQIVND (reference sequence). V was cut by 3 bases and J by 4 bases, with 15 bases left in between. The CDR3, as DNA: TGTGCCAGTAGTATCCCAACGGTACCATCCTATGGCTACACCTTC. Residues: CASSIPTVPSYGYTF. The whole variable domain, remainder taken from reference TRBV19 and TRBJ1-2, is DGGITQSPKYLFRKEGQNVTLSCEQNLNHDAMYWYRQDPGQGLRLIYYSQIVNDFQKGDIAEGYSVSREKKESFPLTVTSAQKNPTAFYLCASSIPTVPSYGYTFGSGTRLTVV.

The V and J genes are TRBV4-3 and TRBJ2-3; tentatively, D is TRBD2 (6 bases). In germline, CDR1 is LGHNA, CDR2 YSLEER. This CDR3 has 14 amino acids. V dropped 1 base and J dropped 5 bases, with 10 bases sitting between them. DNA of the CDR3: TGCGCCAGCAGCCAAGGACTAGAGGTAGATACGCAGTATTTT. It translates to CASSQGLEVDTQYF.

The V and J genes are TRBV10-3 and TRBJ2-3, with 8 bases aligning to TRBD2. The ends lost 6 bases at V and 5 bases at J; junction bases unmatched: 13. This CDR3 has 16 amino acids. Germline V gene data show CDR1 as ENHRY and CDR2 as SYGVKD. The DNA for the CDR3 is TGTGCCATCAGCGCCTCGGGCGGGGGGCCCGGAGATACGCAGTATTTT. Translation: CAISASGGGPGDTQYF.

The rearrangement uses TRBV27 and TRBJ1-6; D gene unclear. The CDR3 length is 14 residues. V was clipped by 4 bases and J by 10 bases, with 14 bases between them. The germline CDR1 and CDR2 sequences are MNHEY and SMNVEV (reference sequence). For the CDR3, the DNA is TGTGCCAGCAGTTCCCTGACGTCGCGGTCACCCCTCCACTTT. Translated: CASSSLTSRSPLHF.

The chain couples TRBV19 to TRBJ1-6; 9 bases fit TRBD1. The CDR3 covers 15 residues. Germline assignment: CDR1 LNHDA and CDR2 SQIVND (reference sequence). V shed 9 bases, J shed 5 bases, and the junction held 8 bases outside the gene matches. This chain's CDR3 is CASSGQGRHNSPLHF. CDR3 in DNA: TGTGCCAGCTCCGGACAGGGGAGGCATAATTCACCCCTCCACTTT. Full variable domain (outside the CDR3, taken from reference TRBV19 and TRBJ1-6): DGGITQSPKYLFRKEGQNVTLSCEQNLNHDAMYWYRQDPGQGLRLIYYSQIVNDFQKGDIAEGYSVSREKKESFPLTVTSAQKNPTAFYLCASSGQGRHNSPLHFGNGTRLTVT.

This clone has only one observation. This chain uses TRBV13 with TRBJ2-7, with 9 positions matching TRBD1. Germline CDR1 reads PRHDT; CDR2 reads FYEKMQ (reference sequence). The CDR3 has 15 amino acids. V shed 5 bases, J shed 2 bases, and the junction held 7 bases outside the gene matches. The CDR3 loop reads CASSRLRQGAYEQYF. DNA of the CDR3: TGTGCCAGCAGCCGACTGAGACAGGGGGCCTACGAGCAGTACTTC.

This clone was seen only a few times. The chain uses TRBV7-2 and TRBJ2-7; 8 bases fit TRBD1. The trim removed 5 bases at V and 5 bases at J, leaving 5 bases unmatched. Germline lookup yields CDR1 SGHTA and CDR2 FQGNSA. The CDR3 sequence is 13 residues long. This CDR3 is CASSKAGGHEQYF. The CDR3 region has the DNA TGTGCCAGCAGCAAAGCAGGGGGCCACGAGCAGTACTTC.

The chain combines TRBV18 with TRBJ2-3, with a possible D match to TRBD1 (6 bases). There are 14 residues in the CDR3. The V and J ends lost 4 bases and 4 bases respectively, with 12 bases between them. Germline V lookup: CDR1 KGHSH, CDR2 LQKENI. The CDR3 protein is CASSRQGGADTQYF. CDR3 coding DNA: TGTGCCAGCTCACGACAAGGGGGAGCAGATACGCAGTATTTT.

This clone was observed a single time. The gene calls are TRBV10-3 and TRBJ1-5; 8 bases agree with TRBD1. The CDR3 has 12 amino acids. The V gene end was trimmed by 9 bases and the J gene end by 5 bases; junction bases not matched to a gene: 3. Germline V gene lookup returns CDR1 ENHRY and CDR2 SYGVKD. CDR3 sequence: CAIGTGDQPQHF. The CDR3 DNA is TGTGCCATTGGGACAGGAGATCAGCCCCAGCATTTT.

This chain joins TRBV4-1 and TRBJ1-5, with 8 nucleotides matching TRBD1. The V gene end was trimmed by 4 bases and the J gene end by 0 bases; junction bases not matched to a gene: 5. The CDR3 extends over 16 amino acids. Germline V gene lookup returns CDR1 MGHRA and CDR2 YSYEKL. CDR3 amino acids: CASSPTGEYSNQPQHF. CDR3 nucleotides: TGCGCCAGCAGCCCGACAGGGGAATATAGCAATCAGCCCCAGCATTTT.

This clone was detected once. The chain uses TRBV10-2 and TRBJ1-1, with D maybe TRBD1 (5 bases). The V and J ends lost 6 bases and 5 bases respectively, with 16 bases between them. The CDR3 totals 14 residues. Germline V gene lookup returns CDR1 WSHSY and CDR2 SAAADI. The CDR3 is CASRGGERGTEAFF. The CDR3 DNA sequence: TGCGCCAGCAGGGGGGGGGAGAGGGGTACTGAAGCTTTCTTT.

The rearrangement links TRBV6-5 to TRBJ2-3; maybe TRBD2 (6 bases). This CDR3 comprises 15 residues. Trimming took off 5 bases at V and 0 bases at J, with 12 bases between the two ends. Germline loops: CDR1 MNHEY, CDR2 SVGAGI. The CDR3 here is CASSRLGLSTDTQYF. CDR3 coding DNA: TGTGCCAGCAGTAGACTAGGCCTTAGCACAGATACGCAGTATTTT.

The rearrangement uses TRBV20-1 and TRBJ2-7, with unresolved D. Germline V gives CDR1 DFQATT, CDR2 SNEGSKA (reference sequence). The V end lost 1 base, the J end lost 6 bases, and 7 bases lay between the germline ends. This CDR3 is built from 11 residues. In DNA form, the CDR3 reads TGCAGTGCTAGAGGCGTTCCCGAGCAGTACTTC. As protein: CSARGVPEQYF.

This clone was found once. The chain joins TRBV6-5 to TRBJ1-2; D remains unclear. CDR1 and CDR2 from the germline V gene are MNHEY and SVGAGI. This CDR3 region has 11 residues. V lost 8 bases and J lost 7, with 11 bases in between. The CDR3 here is CASGALGGYTF. CDR3 DNA: TGTGCCAGCGGAGCGTTGGGTGGCTACACCTTC.

This clone was counted a few times. V is TRBV24-1 and J is TRBJ1-2; a possible D gene is TRBD1 (5 bases). In germline, CDR1 is KGHDR, CDR2 SFDVKD. V was pared by 4 bases and J by 8 bases, with 10 bases between. The CDR3 covers 12 residues. This chain's CDR3 is CATSDEGLGYTF. In DNA, the CDR3 is TGTGCCACCAGTGACGAGGGACTGGGCTACACCTTC.

This rearrangement joins TRBV7-2 to TRBJ1-2; maybe TRBD1 (6 bases). CDR1 is SGHTA, CDR2 FQGNSA, per germline. With 2 bases removed from V and 4 bases from J, the gap between germline ends came to 11 bases. The CDR3 has 14 residues. DNA of the CDR3: TGTGCCAGCAGCTTAACTCAGGGGAGCTATGGCTACACCTTC. It yields the protein CASSLTQGSYGYTF.

The chain couples TRBV7-9 to TRBJ1-1; D not resolved. The V end was cut by 6 bases, the J end by 6 bases, with 8 bases between. The CDR3 extends over 11 amino acids. Germline assignment: CDR1 SEHNR and CDR2 FQNEAQ (reference sequence). The CDR3 reads CASRSGAEAFF. The DNA of the CDR3 is TGTGCCAGCAGGTCCGGAGCTGAAGCTTTCTTT.

The rearrangement joins TRBV7-2 to TRBJ2-2; D unclear. The germline CDR1 and CDR2 sequences are SGHTA and FQGNSA. V lost 10 bases and J lost 7, with 16 bases in between. The CDR3 has 13 amino acids. The CDR3 nucleotides read TGTGCCAACGCGCTAACTTCCCACGGGGAGCTGTTTTTT. Its protein product is CANALTSHGELFF.

The V gene is TRBV25-1, the J gene TRBJ1-3; D is uncertain. The CDR3 totals 11 residues. The ends were cut back, 7 bases at V and 6 bases at J, with 7 bases in the middle. The germline V gene has CDR1 MGHDK and CDR2 SYGVNS. The CDR3 loop is CASTSLNTIYF. In nucleotides, the CDR3 is TGTGCCAGCACGTCCCTAAACACCATATATTTT.